Listed below are T cell receptor beta chains from one sample, sequenced in a study of blood T cells in healthy people across ages. TCRdb recomputed calls from the 5' RACE reads with MiXCR, one row per CDR3 protein. The sample lists just under 900,000 distinct CDR3 sequences; around 26% were seen once. The sample consisted of blood. The receptors shown here come from an elderly woman in good health. The CDR3 runs from the conserved cysteine through the conserved F or W. D genes are given only for firm matches. Clone size is given for some rows only: seen once, a few or many times, or a class if the clone is expanded.

CDR3 length: 14
D gene: -
V gene: TRBV20-1
clone size: -
J gene: TRBJ2-5
CDR3 protein: CSANRNPGGKAQYF
CDR3 DNA: TGCAGTGCTAACCGAAACCCAGGGGGGAAGGCCCAGTACTTC

CDR3 length: 16
D gene: TRBD1
V gene: TRBV5-6
clone size: once
J gene: TRBJ2-5
CDR3 protein: CASSLYSGQIYNEQYF
CDR3 DNA: TGTGCCAGCAGCTTGTATTCGGGACAGATATACAATGAGCAGTACTTC

CDR3 length: 17
D gene: TRBD1
V gene: TRBV3-1
clone size: -
J gene: TRBJ2-1
CDR3 protein: CASSQDLAAGGLETQFF
CDR3 DNA: TGTGCCAGCAGCCAAGATCTGGCGGCAGGGGGCTTGGAGACCCAGTTCTTC

CDR3 length: 12
D gene: -
V gene: TRBV7-2
clone size: many
J gene: TRBJ1-6
CDR3 protein: CASSLGPSPLHF
CDR3 DNA: TGTGCCAGCAGCTTAGGCCCATCACCCCTCCACTTT

CDR3 length: 15
D gene: -
V gene: TRBV4-3
clone size: many
J gene: TRBJ2-5
CDR3 protein: CASSFRTGAGETQYF
CDR3 DNA: TGCGCCAGCAGCTTTCGGACGGGGGCGGGTGAGACCCAGTACTTC

CDR3 length: 15
D gene: -
V gene: TRBV7-2
clone size: -
J gene: TRBJ1-5
CDR3 protein: CASRSDGYNNQPQHF
CDR3 DNA: TGTGCCAGCAGATCGGACGGGTATAACAATCAGCCCCAGCATTTT

CDR3 length: 14
D gene: -
V gene: TRBV18
clone size: many
J gene: TRBJ2-1
CDR3 protein: CASSPTERLGGQFF
CDR3 DNA: TGTGCCAGCTCACCAACGGAACGTCTGGGTGGGCAGTTCTTC

CDR3 length: 9
D gene: -
V gene: TRBV19
clone size: many
J gene: TRBJ2-3
CDR3 protein: CASSPGTYF
CDR3 DNA: TGTGCCAGTAGTCCCGGGACGTATTTT

CDR3 length: 15
D gene: TRBD2
V gene: TRBV29-1
clone size: -
J gene: TRBJ2-7
CDR3 protein: CSVSSGRASLHEQYF
CDR3 DNA: TGCAGCGTGTCTAGCGGGAGGGCCTCGCTCCACGAGCAGTACTTC

CDR3 length: 17
D gene: -
V gene: TRBV5-1
clone size: many
J gene: TRBJ2-5
CDR3 protein: CASSLALEQAPQETQYF
CDR3 DNA: TGCGCCAGCAGCTTGGCTTTAGAGCAGGCCCCCCAAGAGACCCAGTACTTC

CDR3 length: 13
D gene: -
V gene: TRBV12-3/TRBV12-4
clone size: many
J gene: TRBJ1-2
CDR3 protein: CASSGPSNYGYTF
CDR3 DNA: TGTGCCAGCAGCGGACCCTCTAACTATGGCTACACCTTC

CDR3 length: 12
D gene: -
V gene: TRBV7-2
clone size: many
J gene: TRBJ2-3
CDR3 protein: CASSLYADTQYF
CDR3 DNA: TGTGCCAGCAGCTTATATGCAGATACGCAGTATTTT

CDR3 length: 15
D gene: TRBD2
V gene: TRBV5-4
clone size: -
J gene: TRBJ2-5
CDR3 protein: CASSSSGQYQETQYF
CDR3 DNA: TGTGCCAGCAGCTCTAGCGGGCAGTACCAAGAGACCCAGTACTTC

CDR3 length: 14
D gene: -
V gene: TRBV12-3/TRBV12-4
clone size: few
J gene: TRBJ1-3
CDR3 protein: CASSLESSGNTIYF
CDR3 DNA: TGTGCCAGCAGTTTAGAAAGCTCTGGAAACACCATATATTTT

CDR3 length: 14
D gene: -
V gene: TRBV20-1
clone size: few
J gene: TRBJ1-6
CDR3 protein: CSARPRDYNSPLHF
CDR3 DNA: TGCAGTGCTAGGCCCCGGGACTATAATTCACCCCTCCACTTT

CDR3 length: 15
D gene: -
V gene: TRBV5-1
clone size: many
J gene: TRBJ2-7
CDR3 protein: CASSLGAGNPPEQYF
CDR3 DNA: TGCGCCAGCAGCTTGGGAGCTGGGAATCCCCCCGAGCAGTACTTC

CDR3 length: 14
D gene: -
V gene: TRBV12-3/TRBV12-4
clone size: many
J gene: TRBJ2-3
CDR3 protein: CASRGGVSTDTQYF
CDR3 DNA: TGTGCCAGCAGGGGCGGGGTCAGCACAGATACGCAGTATTTT

CDR3 length: 16
D gene: TRBD1
V gene: TRBV5-5
clone size: few
J gene: TRBJ1-4
CDR3 protein: CASSLEAQGGNEKLFF
CDR3 DNA: TGTGCCAGCAGCTTGGAAGCTCAGGGGGGTAATGAAAAACTGTTTTTT

CDR3 length: 15
D gene: TRBD1
V gene: TRBV2
clone size: -
J gene: TRBJ1-6
CDR3 protein: CASSRQGKDNSPLHF
CDR3 DNA: TGTGCCAGCAGTCGACAGGGAAAGGATAATTCACCCCTCCACTTT

CDR3 length: 14
D gene: -
V gene: TRBV28
clone size: -
J gene: TRBJ1-1
CDR3 protein: CASSPGGTDFKAFF
CDR3 DNA: TGTGCCAGCAGCCCGGGGGGGACGGACTTTAAAGCTTTCTTT

CDR3 length: 13
D gene: -
V gene: TRBV6-5
clone size: -
J gene: TRBJ1-1
CDR3 protein: CASSRPLNTEAFF
CDR3 DNA: TGTGCCAGCAGTCGTCCCTTGAACACTGAAGCTTTCTTT

CDR3 length: 12
D gene: -
V gene: TRBV6-6
clone size: few
J gene: TRBJ2-7
CDR3 protein: CASSSRVSEQYF
CDR3 DNA: TGTGCCAGCAGTTCCAGGGTCTCCGAGCAGTACTTC

CDR3 length: 12
D gene: -
V gene: TRBV28
clone size: few
J gene: TRBJ2-1
CDR3 protein: CASSLRRHEQFF
CDR3 DNA: TGTGCCAGCAGTTTGCGTCGCCATGAGCAGTTCTTC

CDR3 length: 13
D gene: -
V gene: TRBV7-9
clone size: many
J gene: TRBJ2-3
CDR3 protein: CASSLGGGNTQYF
CDR3 DNA: TGTGCCAGCAGCTTAGGAGGGGGAAATACGCAGTATTTT

CDR3 length: 14
D gene: TRBD1
V gene: TRBV29-1
clone size: -
J gene: TRBJ2-1
CDR3 protein: CSLRPGTGKNEQFF
CDR3 DNA: TGCAGCCTAAGACCCGGGACAGGGAAGAATGAGCAGTTCTTC

CDR3 length: 13
D gene: -
V gene: TRBV7-2
clone size: many
J gene: TRBJ2-5
CDR3 protein: CASSHGALETQYF
CDR3 DNA: TGTGCCAGCAGCCATGGGGCTTTGGAGACCCAGTACTTC

CDR3 length: 14
D gene: -
V gene: TRBV5-5
clone size: many
J gene: TRBJ2-4
CDR3 protein: CASSSYRVENIQYF
CDR3 DNA: TGTGCCAGCAGCTCTTACAGGGTGGAAAACATTCAGTACTTC

CDR3 length: 13
D gene: -
V gene: TRBV10-3
clone size: many
J gene: TRBJ2-7
CDR3 protein: CALRQASSYEQYF
CDR3 DNA: TGTGCCCTTAGACAAGCGAGCTCCTACGAGCAGTACTTC

CDR3 length: 14
D gene: TRBD1
V gene: TRBV6-1
clone size: many
J gene: TRBJ2-1
CDR3 protein: CASTRDRANNEQFF
CDR3 DNA: TGTGCCAGCACCCGGGACAGGGCCAACAATGAGCAGTTCTTC

CDR3 length: 16
D gene: -
V gene: TRBV4-3
clone size: -
J gene: TRBJ1-1
CDR3 protein: CASSPEFVQGNTEAFF
CDR3 DNA: TGCGCCAGCAGCCCAGAGTTTGTGCAGGGAAACACTGAAGCTTTCTTT

CDR3 length: 13
D gene: -
V gene: TRBV6-2/TRBV6-3
clone size: many
J gene: TRBJ1-1
CDR3 protein: CATQRAVNTEAFF
CDR3 DNA: TGTGCCACCCAGAGGGCGGTGAACACTGAAGCTTTCTTT

CDR3 length: 11
D gene: -
V gene: TRBV12-3/TRBV12-4
clone size: few
J gene: TRBJ1-2
CDR3 protein: CANSFRGGYTF
CDR3 DNA: TGTGCCAACAGTTTTAGAGGTGGCTACACCTTC

CDR3 length: 12
D gene: -
V gene: TRBV12-3/TRBV12-4
clone size: many
J gene: TRBJ2-1
CDR3 protein: CASSLNSNEQFF
CDR3 DNA: TGTGCCAGCAGTTTAAACTCCAATGAGCAGTTCTTC

CDR3 length: 17
D gene: TRBD2
V gene: TRBV20-1
clone size: few
J gene: TRBJ2-3
CDR3 protein: CSASGRASGLYTDTQYF
CDR3 DNA: TGCAGTGCTAGTGGCCGCGCTAGCGGGTTGTACACAGATACGCAGTATTTT

CDR3 length: 13
D gene: TRBD1
V gene: TRBV27
clone size: -
J gene: TRBJ1-1
CDR3 protein: CASSLGDRGAAFF
CDR3 DNA: TGTGCCAGCAGTTTAGGGGACAGGGGGGCCGCTTTCTTT

CDR3 length: 14
D gene: TRBD1
V gene: TRBV3-1
clone size: -
J gene: TRBJ2-2
CDR3 protein: CATRQGPFPGELFF
CDR3 DNA: TGTGCCACCCGACAGGGACCTTTCCCCGGGGAGCTGTTTTTT

CDR3 length: 19
D gene: -
V gene: TRBV4-3
clone size: few
J gene: TRBJ2-5
CDR3 protein: CASSQDRILNSRGQETQYF
CDR3 DNA: TGCGCCAGCAGCCAAGATCGTATTTTAAATAGCAGGGGACAAGAGACCCAGTACTTC